The 9 T cell receptor beta chains below all came from one sample that was sequenced in a study of shared clonotypes between healthy human individuals. Libraries were prepared by immunoSEQ multiplex PCR; TCRdb keeps only in-frame clonotypes and omits some of them. Counted here are some 1.5 million clones, around 97% occurring once; the ten biggest clones make up approximately 1.1%. The sequenced sample consisted of naive CD4+ T cells sorted from blood. Noted subset: CD45RA+ positively selected. Receptors originate from a man aged 25-45 years in good health.

The chain employs TRBV30 and TRBJ2-2; D gene ambiguous. V lost 0 bases and J 6 bases, leaving 8 bases between the germline ends. The CDR3 consists of 13 residues. Germline loops: CDR1 GTSNPN, CDR2 SVGIG (reference sequence). The CDR3 reads CAWSVSLSGELFF. DNA of the CDR3: TGTGCCTGGAGTGTAAGTCTATCCGGGGAGCTGTTTTTT.

The V and J genes are TRBV7-2 and TRBJ1-1, with D possibly being TRBD1 (6 bases). This CDR3 comprises 15 residues. Between the trimmed V and J ends, which lost 5 bases and 3 bases, there was a span of 16 bases. CDR1 and CDR2 from the germline V gene are SGHTA and FQGNSA. The CDR3 region is CASSALTGRYTEAFF. The CDR3 DNA sequence: TGTGCCAGCAGCGCCCTAACAGGGAGGTACACTGAAGCTTTCTTT.

V usage is TRBV5-1 and J usage is TRBJ1-4, with D possibly TRBD1 on 5 matching bases. CDR3 length: 15 amino acids. V lost 5 bases and J 7 bases, leaving 18 bases between the germline ends. The V gene's germline CDR1 is SGHRS and CDR2 YFSETQ. The CDR3 sequence: CASSFYPGPGEKLFF. In DNA form, the CDR3 reads TGCGCCAGCAGTTTCTACCCGGGACCTGGTGAAAAACTGTTTTTT. Variable domain in full (rest from reference TRBV5-1 and TRBJ1-4): KAGVTQTPRYLIKTRGQQVTLSCSPISGHRSVSWYQQTPGQGLQFLFEYFSETQRNKGNFPGRFSGRQFSNSRSEMNVSTLELGDSALYLCASSFYPGPGEKLFFGSGTQLSVL.

The J gene is TRBJ2-2, the V gene TRBV25-1; D perhaps matches TRBD2 (6 bases). V was pared by 3 bases and J by 3 bases, with 11 bases between. The CDR3 consists of 15 residues. CDR1 and CDR2 (germline): MGHDK, SYGVNS. CDR3 protein: CASSDPGTHTGELFF. The CDR3 region has the DNA TGTGCCAGCAGTGATCCAGGGACTCACACCGGGGAGCTGTTTTTT.

This clone was counted a few times. V and J are TRBV9 and TRBJ1-2, with 7 bases aligning to TRBD1. J lost 7 bases, V lost 4 bases, and 4 bases had no gene match. Germline CDR1 SGDLS, CDR2 YYNGEE. The CDR3 length is 12 residues. The CDR3 bases are TGTGCCAGCAGCCCGCGGACAGGTGGCTACACCTTC. Translated, it gives CASSPRTGGYTF.

The gene calls are TRBV19 and TRBJ2-7; TRBD1 agrees at 12 bases. The CDR3 consists of 15 residues. With 4 bases clipped from V and 6 bases from J, the junction kept 7 bases outside the gene matches. CDR1 LNHDA and CDR2 SQIVND come from the germline V gene (reference sequence). The CDR3 loop is CASSTRDRGHSEQYF. In nucleotides, the CDR3 is TGTGCCAGTAGTACGCGGGACAGGGGGCATAGCGAGCAGTACTTC. Together with reference TRBV19 and TRBJ2-7, the CDR3 gives the full variable domain: DGGITQSPKYLFRKEGQNVTLSCEQNLNHDAMYWYRQDPGQGLRLIYYSQIVNDFQKGDIAEGYSVSREKKESFPLTVTSAQKNPTAFYLCASSTRDRGHSEQYFGPGTRLTVT.

The rearrangement links TRBV7-8 to TRBJ1-1; 7 nucleotides line up with TRBD1. In germline, CDR1 is SGHVS, CDR2 FQNEAQ. The CDR3 totals 14 residues. Unmatched junction bases numbered 10, after V lost 10 bases and J lost 2 bases. The CDR3 loop reads CATNRRDSNTEAFF. CDR3 nucleotides: TGTGCCACCAATCGCCGGGACAGTAACACTGAAGCTTTCTTT.

The chain couples TRBV11-2 to TRBJ2-7, with D uncertain. Germline assignment: CDR1 SGHAT and CDR2 FQNNGV. CDR3 size: 12 residues. Trimming removed 1 base from V and 8 bases from J, with 9 bases in between. The CDR3 region is CASSLALSQQYF. As DNA, the CDR3 is TGTGCCAGCAGCTTAGCCCTCTCCCAGCAGTACTTC.

The chain combines TRBV28 with TRBJ2-7, with D uncertain. V was shortened by 6 bases and J by 3 bases, with 9 bases between the two germline ends. Germline CDR1 reads MDHEN; CDR2 reads SYDVKM. This CDR3 contains 12 residues. The CDR3 DNA reads TGTGCCAGCAGCATTGGCGGCTACGAGCAGTACTTC. It is translated as CASSIGGYEQYF.